These 22 T cell receptor beta chains originate from one sample sequenced in a study of CD8 T cells in Susac syndrome. When the RNA was reverse transcribed, random hexamers were used with an input of roughly 0.5 to 1 ug. MiXCR, run by TCRdb on the immunoSEQ multiplex PCR reads, gives a single entry per CDR3 protein. The sample has about 210,000 distinct CDR3 sequences, 94% seen once. Sequencing was performed on CD4+ T cells from PBMCs. The receptor set was obtained from a human donor with Susac syndrome.

The chain links TRBV9 to TRBJ1-5; possible D gene TRBD1, 5 bases. V was clipped by 3 bases and J by 5 bases, with 12 bases between them. The CDR3 is 14 amino acids. Germline V gene sequence: CDR1 SGDLS, CDR2 YYNGEE. The DNA for the CDR3 is TGTGCCAGCAGCGCGGACGCGGGGGATCAGCCCCAGCATTTT. Amino acid sequence: CASSADAGDQPQHF.

J is TRBJ2-5 and V is TRBV4-3, with 9 bases identical to TRBD1. Germline lookup yields CDR1 LGHNA and CDR2 YSLEER. The V gene end was trimmed by 3 bases and the J gene end by 4 bases; junction bases not matched to a gene: 3. The CDR3 runs to 14 residues. In nucleotides, the CDR3 is TGCGCCAGCAGCCATCAGGGACAGGGAGAGACCCAGTACTTC. Translated, it gives CASSHQGQGETQYF.

V usage is TRBV20-1 and J usage is TRBJ1-4; TRBD1 aligns across 10 bases. Germline V CDR1 and CDR2: DFQATT, SNEGSKA (reference sequence). Trimming at V came to 6 bases and at J to 4 bases, leaving 5 bases not matched to a gene. CDR3 length equals 14 residues. CDR3 loop: CSADGTGVNEKLFF. The CDR3 bases are TGCAGTGCCGACGGGACAGGGGTTAATGAAAAACTGTTTTTT.

The chain has TRBV10-3 and TRBJ1-5; D might be TRBD1 (6 bases). Germline lookup yields CDR1 ENHRY and CDR2 SYGVKD. Trimming took off 6 bases at V and 3 bases at J, with 12 bases between the two ends. CDR3 length equals 14 residues. The CDR3 DNA follows: TGTGCCATCAGGAAGGACAGTTCCAATCAGCCCCAGCATTTT. This codes for CAIRKDSSNQPQHF.

The gene calls are TRBV12-3 or TRBV12-4 and TRBJ2-3; the match to TRBD2 covers 12 bases. The junction had 4 bases not matched to a gene; V was cut back by 6 bases and J by 6 bases. CDR3 length equals 14 residues. CDR3 sequence (DNA): TGTGCCAGCAGACTAGCGGGGGGCCACGATACGCAGTATTTT. Encoded protein: CASRLAGGHDTQYF.

The CDR3 nucleotides are TGTGCCAGCTCACCATCCGGGAGCTCCTATAATTCACCCCTCCACTTT. It encodes CASSPSGSSYNSPLHF. The J gene is TRBJ1-6, the V gene TRBV18; D not resolved. Trimming shortened V by 2 bases and J by 0 bases, and 8 bases separated the two germline ends. The CDR3 consists of 16 residues. The germline gives CDR1 KGHSH, CDR2 LQKENI.

V and J are TRBV20-1 and TRBJ2-5, with TRBD2 as a possible D gene (5 bases). Per germline, CDR1 DFQATT and CDR2 SNEGSKA (reference sequence). V lost 3 bases, J lost 1 base, and 12 bases lay in between. The CDR3 is 14 residues long. The CDR3 DNA reads TGCAGTGCTAGTGTTGTCGGAGGCCAAGAGACCCAGTACTTC. As protein: CSASVVGGQETQYF.

V and J are TRBV5-1 and TRBJ1-2; unclear D gene. The CDR3 covers 15 residues. Between the trimmed V and J ends, which lost 2 bases and 5 bases, there was a span of 16 bases. The germline V gene has CDR1 SGHRS and CDR2 YFSETQ. This CDR3 is CASSLETLPPYGYTF. CDR3 DNA sequence: TGCGCCAGCAGCTTAGAGACACTACCTCCTTATGGCTACACCTTC.

J is TRBJ1-2 and V is TRBV7-9; no clear D gene. V lost 2 bases and J lost 5, with 9 bases in between. Germline-derived CDR1 and CDR2 are SEHNR and FQNEAQ (reference sequence). The CDR3 runs 13 residues. The chain's CDR3 is CASSLQPGYGYTF. CDR3 nucleotide sequence: TGTGCCAGCAGCTTACAACCGGGATATGGCTACACCTTC.

The chain carries TRBV7-3 and TRBJ2-3; TRBD2 aligns across 15 bases. CDR1 and CDR2 from the germline V gene are SGHTA and FQGTGA. The CDR3 spans 18 residues. With 2 bases clipped from V and 4 bases from J, the junction kept 7 bases outside the gene matches. As DNA, the CDR3 is TGTGCCAGCAGCTTATGGCCCGGACTAGCGGGGGGGCCAGATACGCAGTATTTT. It yields the protein CASSLWPGLAGGPDTQYF.

This chain links TRBV20-1 with TRBJ1-4; D ambiguous. Germline V gives CDR1 DFQATT, CDR2 SNEGSKA (reference sequence). Trimming cost V 3 bases and J 6 bases, with 14 bases left between them. CDR3 length equals 14 residues. The CDR3 region is CSASDAGQDEKLFF. The CDR3 coding sequence is TGCAGTGCTAGCGACGCGGGTCAGGATGAAAAACTGTTTTTT.

The genes are TRBV28 and TRBJ2-1; possibly TRBD1 or TRBD2 for D (5 bases each). Looked up from germline, CDR1 is MDHEN and CDR2 is SYDVKM. V was shortened by 0 bases and J by 1 base, with 7 bases between the two germline ends. This CDR3 is 15 amino acids long. CDR3 loop: CASSLWGVSYNEQFF. CDR3 coding DNA: TGTGCCAGCAGTTTATGGGGGGTTTCCTACAATGAGCAGTTCTTC.

This clonotype was picked up one time. V and J are TRBV20-1 and TRBJ1-5; a weak D match, TRBD1 (6 bases). CDR1 and CDR2 from the germline V gene are DFQATT and SNEGSKA (reference sequence). The CDR3 consists of 13 residues. Trimming left V 4 bases short and J 8 bases short, with 15 bases between. The CDR3 loop reads CSAIGQTGKPQHF. For the CDR3, the DNA is TGCAGTGCTATCGGACAGACCGGGAAGCCCCAGCATTTT.

The DNA of the CDR3 is TGTGCCAGCAGCTTGTTCGGGGTCTCTGAAGCTTTCTTT. This gives the protein CASSLFGVSEAFF. V usage is TRBV5-6 and J usage is TRBJ1-1; D is unresolved. The CDR3 totals 13 residues. Germline assignment: CDR1 SGHDT and CDR2 YYEEEE. Trimming took off 1 base at V and 6 bases at J, with 10 bases between the two ends.

This CDR3 is CASSQSGGGAGEQFF. CDR3 nucleotide sequence: TGTGCCAGCTCACAAAGCGGCGGGGGGGCCGGAGAGCAGTTCTTC. The chain combines TRBV18 with TRBJ2-1; the match to TRBD2 covers 9 bases. CDR3 length equals 15 residues. From germline, CDR1 is KGHSH and CDR2 LQKENI. V lost 4 bases to trimming and J lost 10 bases; unmatched junction nucleotides: 11.

The genes are TRBV27 and TRBJ1-2; no clear D. The CDR3 length is 11 residues. Trimming cost V 4 bases and J 8 bases, with 8 bases left between them. CDR1 and CDR2 from the germline V gene are MNHEY and SMNVEV (reference sequence). Here the CDR3 DNA reads TGTGCCAGCAGTTGGTCTGGGGGCTACACCTTC. This codes for CASSWSGGYTF.

The chain links TRBV9 to TRBJ2-7; D gene ambiguous. The CDR3 consists of 14 residues. CDR1 and CDR2 (germline): SGDLS, YYNGEE. Between the trimmed V and J ends, which lost 3 bases and 0 bases, there was a span of 10 bases. CDR3 coding DNA: TGTGCCAGCAGCGCAGACTTAGGCTCCTACGAGCAGTACTTC. Its translation is CASSADLGSYEQYF.

This clonotype was observed once. V and J are TRBV20-1 and TRBJ1-2; a weak D match, TRBD1 (6 bases). The CDR3 is 16 residues long. The V gene's germline CDR1 is DFQATT and CDR2 SNEGSKA (reference sequence). Trimming pared 3 bases from V and 0 bases from J, leaving 17 bases between. In DNA form, the CDR3 reads TGCAGTGCTAGTGAATCTACAGGGTCCGCTAACTATGGCTACACCTTC. As protein: CSASESTGSANYGYTF.

The CDR3, as DNA: TGTGCCAGCAGCCAAGGGTTGGGGACTATTCTGAACACTGAAGCTTTCTTT. It codes for CASSQGLGTILNTEAFF. V is TRBV3-1 and J is TRBJ1-1, with D possibly TRBD1 on 5 matching bases. The CDR3 has 17 amino acids. The germline V gene encodes CDR1 LGHDT and CDR2 YNNKEL (reference sequence). Trimming left V 1 base short and J 0 bases short, with 15 bases between.

This chain links TRBV6-2 or TRBV6-3 with TRBJ2-5, with D possibly being TRBD1 (6 bases). The CDR3 has 15 amino acids. Germline lookup yields CDR1 MNHEY and CDR2 SVGEGT. V was trimmed by 6 bases and J by 0 bases, leaving 14 bases between them. The chain's CDR3 is CASRPNRVNQETQYF. Written as DNA, the CDR3 is TGTGCCAGCAGGCCCAACAGGGTCAACCAAGAGACCCAGTACTTC.

Only a few counts were recorded for this clonotype. The genes are TRBV15 and TRBJ2-7, with 9 bases aligning to TRBD2. CDR1 is LNHNV and CDR2 is YYDKDF in the germline V gene (reference sequence). The V and J ends lost 4 bases and 6 bases, in that order; junction bases with no gene match: 7. This CDR3 spans 14 amino acids. In nucleotides, the CDR3 is TGTGCCACCAGCATGTCTAGCGGGGTGGGCGAGCAGTACTTC. Residues: CATSMSSGVGEQYF.

The V gene is TRBV20-1, the J gene TRBJ2-1; 15 bases are shared with TRBD2. V shed 6 bases, J shed 0 bases, and the junction held 15 bases outside the gene matches. The CDR3 covers 20 residues. Germline V lookup: CDR1 DFQATT, CDR2 SNEGSKA (reference sequence). The chain's CDR3 is CSAHSGRTSGGARSYNEQFF. Here the CDR3 DNA reads TGCAGTGCCCATTCCGGACGGACTAGCGGGGGGGCGCGCTCCTACAATGAGCAGTTCTTC.